This T cell receptor beta chain appears in the sequencing data of a study of T cell responses to AZD1222 COVID-19 vaccine. On this clone: Antigen: not known.

Points from the study as a whole: At study baseline, merely six AZD1222 recipients were seropositive. Nearly half of spike-specific TCRs reportedly target unmutated variant regions. White British ancestry dominated among donors, who included more females, and clonal diversity was possibly underestimated.

Method: immunoSEQ multiplex PCR; TCRdb's copy keeps in-frame clones and lacks some. This sample has about 130,000 clones, with roughly 86% found just once. The germline CDR1 and CDR2 sequences are SEHNR and FQNEAQ (reference sequence). The V end lost 4 bases, the J end lost 4 bases, and 14 bases lay between the germline ends. The CDR3 is made up of 14 amino acids. This chain uses TRBV7-9 with TRBJ2-7, with D possibly called TRBD1 or TRBD2 (5 bases each). The source is an adult who received the AZD1222 COVID-19 vaccine. The sequences come from peripheral blood, collected 28 days after the second AZD1222 dose. CDR3 region: CASSSGTGTYEQYF. The CDR3 nucleotides are TGTGCCAGCAGCTCTGGGACGGGAACTTACGAGCAGTACTTC. The full variable domain, its missing parts supplied by reference TRBV7-9 and TRBJ2-7, is DTGVSQNPRHKITKRGQNVTFRCDPISEHNRLYWYRQTLGQGPEFLTYFQNEAQLEKSRLLSDRFSAERPKGSFSTLEIQRTEQGDSAMYLCASSSGTGTYEQYFGPGTRLTVT.